The 20 T cell receptor beta chains presented below share a single source sample, sequenced in a study of cytomegalovirus exposure and HLA in healthy donors. PCR amplification relied on 60 Vbeta primers (plus 13 Jbeta primers). Only in-frame clones appear in the TCRdb table, and some are missing; sequencing was by immunoSEQ multiplex PCR. In the table there are 250,000 to 350,000 clones, 80% of which are singletons. Sequencing used PBMCs. Every receptor here comes from a girl aged 2-15 years in good health and CMV-seronegative.

This clone came up once. V gene TRBV2 combines with J gene TRBJ1-6, with a tentative D call TRBD1 (5 bases). The germline gives CDR1 SNHLY, CDR2 FYNNEI. With 6 bases removed from V and 1 base from J, the gap between germline ends came to 10 bases. This CDR3 comprises 15 residues. DNA of the CDR3: TGTGCCAGCAGGGATCAGGGATCCTATAATTCACCCCTCCACTTT. It translates to CASRDQGSYNSPLHF.

The chain couples TRBV7-2 to TRBJ1-5; D is undetermined. CDR3 length: 15 residues. CDR1 is SGHTA, CDR2 FQGNSA, per germline. Trimming stripped 2 bases from V and 0 bases from J, with 8 bases between. The DNA for the CDR3 is TGTGCCAGCAGCTTAATCCACTATAGCAATCAGCCCCAGCATTTT. It is translated as CASSLIHYSNQPQHF.

The genes are TRBV6-5 and TRBJ1-1, with D possibly matching TRBD1 (5 bases). Germline CDR1 reads MNHEY; CDR2 reads SVGAGI. V shed 6 bases and J shed 0 bases, with 11 bases lying between them. This CDR3 comprises 14 residues. The CDR3 sequence: CASRRTYMNTEAFF. The CDR3 nucleotides read TGTGCCAGCAGGAGGACATACATGAACACTGAAGCTTTCTTT.

The genes are TRBV4-1 and TRBJ1-3; D remains ambiguous. This CDR3 has 15 residues. Germline V CDR1 and CDR2: MGHRA, YSYEKL. V was pared by 2 bases and J by 3 bases, with 11 bases between. The CDR3, as DNA: TGCGCCAGCAGCCAACTAATCTATAATGGAAACACCATATATTTT. Translating it yields CASSQLIYNGNTIYF.

The CDR3 coding sequence is TGTGCCAGCAGCCGACAGGTACAGCTCACTGAAGCTTTCTTT. It specifies CASSRQVQLTEAFF. The V gene is TRBV9, the J gene TRBJ1-1, with D maybe TRBD1 (6 bases). CDR1 SGDLS and CDR2 YYNGEE come from the germline V gene. The V end was cut by 4 bases, the J end by 4 bases, with 14 bases between. CDR3 length: 14 amino acids.

This chain uses TRBV6-1 with TRBJ1-1; D is unclear. This CDR3 is built from 12 residues. V was pared by 6 bases and J by 2 bases, with 7 bases between. Germline CDR1 is MNHNS and CDR2 is SASEGT. This chain's CDR3 is CASRRGNTEAFF. DNA for the CDR3: TGTGCCAGCAGGCGGGGAAACACTGAAGCTTTCTTT.

This clone was observed a few times. The CDR3 protein is CASSESGRQPQHF. The CDR3 DNA reads as TGCGCCAGCAGTGAGTCGGGGCGGCAGCCCCAGCATTTT. The rearrangement links TRBV10-1 to TRBJ1-5; tentatively, D is TRBD1 (5 bases). Germline V gene sequence: CDR1 WNHNN, CDR2 SYGVQD (reference sequence). Deletions cut 0 bases from V and 7 bases from J, with 7 bases between. The CDR3 sequence is 13 residues long.

The chain couples TRBV7-9 to TRBJ2-1, with TRBD2 identical over 14 bases. The CDR3 is 16 residues long. The V gene end was trimmed by 4 bases and the J gene end by 8 bases; junction bases not matched to a gene: 7. Germline V gene data show CDR1 as SEHNR and CDR2 as FQNEAQ (reference sequence). CDR3 loop: CASSYRGLAGAHEQFF. CDR3 DNA sequence: TGTGCCAGCAGCTACCGGGGACTAGCGGGAGCCCATGAGCAGTTCTTC.

The V and J genes are TRBV9 and TRBJ2-7, with TRBD1 identical over 8 bases. Germline V gene sequence: CDR1 SGDLS, CDR2 YYNGEE. This CDR3 comprises 14 residues. V shed 0 bases, J shed 2 bases, and the junction held 1 base outside the gene matches. The chain's CDR3 is CASSVGDRPYEQYF. The CDR3 DNA follows: TGTGCCAGCAGCGTAGGGGACAGGCCCTACGAGCAGTACTTC.

This clone was recorded once. The V and J genes are TRBV5-1 and TRBJ2-3; 7 nucleotides line up with TRBD1. Germline CDR1 reads SGHRS; CDR2 reads YFSETQ. The CDR3 consists of 17 residues. J was trimmed by 1 base and V by 0 bases; bases with no gene match: 8. The CDR3: CASSLAHRGRGTDTQYF. CDR3 DNA: TGCGCCAGCAGCTTGGCCCACAGGGGACGAGGCACAGATACGCAGTATTTT.

The rearrangement uses TRBV7-8 and TRBJ2-1, with D perhaps matching TRBD2 (5 bases). There are 17 residues in the CDR3. Deletions cut 1 base from V and 0 bases from J, with 13 bases between. CDR1 SGHVS and CDR2 FQNEAQ come from the germline V gene. CDR3 nucleotides: TGTGCCAGCAGCTTAGGAACGACTACCTTCTCCTACAATGAGCAGTTCTTC. Encoded protein: CASSLGTTTFSYNEQFF.

CDR3 DNA: TGTGCCAGCAGTTTCGGACAGGGGTATGGCTACACCTTC. Its translation is CASSFGQGYGYTF. V and J are TRBV28 and TRBJ1-2, with 9 bases that match TRBD1. V shed 3 bases and J 5 bases; nucleotides not matched to a gene: 1. Germline CDR1 reads MDHEN; CDR2 reads SYDVKM. The CDR3 contains 13 residues.

This clone was seen only once. This chain joins TRBV18 and TRBJ2-1, with 11 positions matching TRBD2. J was trimmed by 4 bases and V by 3 bases; bases with no gene match: 5. Germline V gives CDR1 KGHSH, CDR2 LQKENI. The CDR3 loop spans 16 amino acids. The CDR3 nucleotides read TGTGCCAGCTCACCTCCGGGACTAGCGGAATACAATGAGCAGTTCTTC. Residues: CASSPPGLAEYNEQFF.

Turning to this clone: The same CDR3 can be traced to other DNA sequences in this sample. V and J are TRBV9 and TRBJ2-7; TRBD2 aligns across 8 bases. CDR3 size: 15 residues. Unmatched junction bases numbered 2, after V lost 0 bases and J lost 0 bases. Germline V lookup: CDR1 SGDLS, CDR2 YYNGEE. CDR3 region: CASSVGAGGSYEQYF. Written as DNA, the CDR3 is TGTGCCAGCAGCGTAGGGGCGGGAGGCTCCTACGAGCAGTACTTC.

This clone occurred a few times. This chain uses TRBV7-9 with TRBJ2-7, with 12 positions matching TRBD2. The germline V gene encodes CDR1 SEHNR and CDR2 FQNEAQ (reference sequence). J lost 2 bases, V lost 5 bases, and 4 bases had no gene match. CDR3 length: 15 residues. DNA for the CDR3: TGTGCCAGCAGCCCCCTAGCGGGGGGGCCCTACGAGCAGTACTTC. It translates to CASSPLAGGPYEQYF.

This chain connects TRBV5-1 to TRBJ2-1; D gene unclear. The germline V gene encodes CDR1 SGHRS and CDR2 YFSETQ. V was clipped by 0 bases and J by 5 bases, with 15 bases between them. This CDR3 has 16 residues. The CDR3 loop reads CASSLDVASANNEQFF. The DNA for the CDR3 is TGCGCCAGCAGCTTGGATGTGGCTAGTGCGAACAATGAGCAGTTCTTC. Filled out from reference TRBV5-1 and TRBJ2-1, the complete variable domain reads KAGVTQTPRYLIKTRGQQVTLSCSPISGHRSVSWYQQTPGQGLQFLFEYFSETQRNKGNFPGRFSGRQFSNSRSEMNVSTLELGDSALYLCASSLDVASANNEQFFGPGTRLTVL.

The CDR3, as DNA: TGTGCCAGCAGCGGTAGTGAGCAGTTCTTC. The encoded protein is CASSGSEQFF. V gene TRBV9 combines with J gene TRBJ2-1; no definite D call. This CDR3 has 10 amino acids. Trimming cost V 3 bases and J 9 bases, with 4 bases left between them. Germline assignment: CDR1 SGDLS and CDR2 YYNGEE.

This sequence joins TRBV27 and TRBJ2-1, with a weak D call TRBD2 (5 bases). The CDR3 contains 13 residues. Per germline, CDR1 MNHEY and CDR2 SMNVEV (reference sequence). V lost 5 bases to trimming and J lost 6 bases, with 11 bases between them. The CDR3 nucleotides are TGTGCCAGCAGTCTGTATACTAGCAATGAGCAGTTCTTC. Its protein product is CASSLYTSNEQFF.

The chain uses TRBV7-9 and TRBJ2-1; 9 bases are a match to TRBD2. Per the germline V gene, CDR1 is SEHNR and CDR2 is FQNEAQ (reference sequence). Losses at the gene ends were 7 bases for V and 5 bases for J; bases not matched to a gene: 12. The CDR3 loop spans 16 amino acids. The CDR3 bases are TGTGCCAGCACCCTATCTGGGCGGGGGGGAAACAATGAGCAGTTCTTC. It specifies CASTLSGRGGNNEQFF.

This chain connects TRBV28 to TRBJ1-3; D might be TRBD1 (5 bases). CDR1 and CDR2 from the germline V gene are MDHEN and SYDVKM. V was clipped by 6 bases and J by 0 bases, with 12 bases between them. This CDR3 has 15 residues. DNA for the CDR3: TGTGCCAGCAGGCCTGGACAAACCTCTGGAAACACCATATATTTT. It translates to CASRPGQTSGNTIYF.